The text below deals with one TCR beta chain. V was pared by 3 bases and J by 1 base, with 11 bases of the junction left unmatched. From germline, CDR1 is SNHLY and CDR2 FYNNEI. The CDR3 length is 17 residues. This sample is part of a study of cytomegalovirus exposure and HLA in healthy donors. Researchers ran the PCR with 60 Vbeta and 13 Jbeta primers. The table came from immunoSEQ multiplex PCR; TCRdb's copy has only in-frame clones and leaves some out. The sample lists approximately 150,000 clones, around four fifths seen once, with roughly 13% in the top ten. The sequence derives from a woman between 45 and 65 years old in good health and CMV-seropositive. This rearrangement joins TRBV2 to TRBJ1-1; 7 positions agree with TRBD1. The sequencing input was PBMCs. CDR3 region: CASSDGQAWGANTEAFF. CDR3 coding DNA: TGTGCCAGCAGTGACGGACAGGCCTGGGGAGCGAACACTGAAGCTTTCTTT. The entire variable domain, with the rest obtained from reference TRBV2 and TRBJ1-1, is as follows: EPEVTQTPSHQVTQMGQEVILRCVPISNHLYFYWYRQILGQKVEFLVSFYNNEISEKSEIFDDQFSVERPDGSNFTLKIRSTKLEDSAMYFCASSDGQAWGANTEAFFGQGTRLTVV.